One sample yielded the 20 T cell receptor beta chains listed below, sequenced in a study of blood T cell repertoires in COVID-19. Assay: immunoSEQ multiplex PCR; the TCRdb copy retains only in-frame clones and omits some. The table includes hundreds of thousands of clones, around 88% detected once. Sample: peripheral blood. These receptors were taken from a woman between 45 and 60 years old with acute or convalescent COVID-19.

This sequence joins TRBV27 and TRBJ2-2; a weak D match, TRBD2 (6 bases). The CDR3 length is 16 residues. Trimming took off 2 bases at V and 7 bases at J, with 17 bases between the two ends. Germline V lookup: CDR1 MNHEY, CDR2 SMNVEV (reference sequence). CDR3 DNA: TGTGCCAGCAGTTTAACGGGGTCGGGGGTTATCGGGGAGCTGTTTTTT. Translated, it gives CASSLTGSGVIGELFF.

J is TRBJ2-3 and V is TRBV5-1; D uncertain. The germline gives CDR1 SGHRS, CDR2 YFSETQ. This CDR3 contains 15 residues. V was trimmed by 1 base and J by 0 bases, leaving 9 bases between them. Here the CDR3 DNA reads TGCGCCAGCAGCTTGATCACGAGTAGCACAGATACGCAGTATTTT. Protein: CASSLITSSTDTQYF.

This clone occurred a few times. This chain connects TRBV5-5 to TRBJ2-7; no reliable D call. Deletions cut 0 bases from V and 4 bases from J, with 5 bases between. The CDR3 has 12 residues. Germline loops: CDR1 SGHKS, CDR2 YYEKEE (reference sequence). CDR3 sequence reads: CASSLDFYEQYF. The CDR3 DNA reads TGTGCCAGCAGCTTGGACTTTTACGAGCAGTACTTC.

J is TRBJ2-5 and V is TRBV11-3, with no clear D. This CDR3 region has 14 residues. Looked up from germline, CDR1 is SGHNT and CDR2 is YENEEA. The V and J ends lost 5 bases and 0 bases respectively, with 10 bases between them. The CDR3: CASSPGPNQETQYF. As DNA, the CDR3 is TGTGCCAGCAGCCCTGGGCCGAACCAAGAGACCCAGTACTTC.

CDR3 sequence: CSASGLAFDEQYF. DNA of the CDR3: TGCAGTGCTAGTGGCCTAGCATTCGACGAGCAGTACTTC. The rearrangement links TRBV20-1 to TRBJ2-7; D possibly corresponds to TRBD2 (5 bases). Trimming removed 3 bases at V and 5 bases at J, with 14 bases between. The CDR3 loop spans 13 amino acids. Germline CDR1 reads DFQATT; CDR2 reads SNEGSKA (reference sequence).

The chain has TRBV15 and TRBJ2-7; D perhaps matches TRBD2 (5 bases). Germline CDR1 is LNHNV and CDR2 is YYDKDF (reference sequence). V was clipped by 0 bases and J by 6 bases, with 12 bases between them. CDR3 length equals 14 residues. CDR3 nucleotide sequence: TGTGCCACCAGCAGAGAGGTTACGGGAAGCGAGCAGTACTTC. Amino acids: CATSREVTGSEQYF.

The V call is TRBV10-1, the J call TRBJ2-7; unclear D gene. Germline V gene lookup returns CDR1 WNHNN and CDR2 SYGVQD (reference sequence). CDR3 length: 14 residues. Trimming left V 3 bases short and J 2 bases short, with 11 bases between. CDR3 sequence (DNA): TGCGCCAGCAGTGATTCTGACAAAGCCTACGAGCAGTACTTC. Encoded protein: CASSDSDKAYEQYF.

This clone was found a few times. The chain combines TRBV5-6 with TRBJ1-2, with no clear D. This CDR3 is 15 amino acids long. The germline gives CDR1 SGHDT, CDR2 YYEEEE. The germline V and J ends were trimmed by 6 bases and 0 bases, with 15 bases remaining between them. The CDR3 sequence is CASTHPGPSNYGYTF. In nucleotides, the CDR3 is TGTGCCAGCACCCACCCCGGTCCCTCTAACTATGGCTACACCTTC.

Only one count was recorded for this clone. In DNA form, the CDR3 reads TGTGCCAGCAGCCAAGATTGGGCAGGGAATCTGAACACTGAAGCTTTCTTT. It specifies CASSQDWAGNLNTEAFF. V usage is TRBV3-1 (or the pseudogene TRBV3-2) and J usage is TRBJ1-1; maybe TRBD1 (5 bases). Trimming took off 0 bases at V and 0 bases at J, with 14 bases between the two ends. Germline CDR1 LGHDT, CDR2 YNNKEL (reference sequence). The CDR3 loop spans 17 amino acids.

The chain is built from TRBV19 and TRBJ2-7; D remains unclear. V lost 6 bases to trimming and J lost 2 bases, with 14 bases between them. CDR1 LNHDA and CDR2 SQIVND come from the germline V gene (reference sequence). This CDR3 contains 14 residues. CDR3 coding DNA: TGTGCCAGTAGCGCGCTGAAGGAGCCCTACGAGCAGTACTTC. Amino acid sequence: CASSALKEPYEQYF.

The V gene is TRBV3-1 (or the pseudogene TRBV3-2), the J gene TRBJ1-1, with no clear D. Trimming shortened V by 4 bases and J by 4 bases, and 10 bases separated the two germline ends. This CDR3 has 13 amino acids. Per the germline V gene, CDR1 is LGHDT and CDR2 is YNNKEL (reference sequence). For the CDR3, the DNA is TGTGCCAGCAGCCCAGGTAGAAGCACTGAAGCTTTCTTT. It codes for CASSPGRSTEAFF.

V usage is TRBV6-5 and J usage is TRBJ2-1; TRBD1 matches at 9 bases. Germline assignment: CDR1 MNHEY and CDR2 SVGAGI. The V gene end was trimmed by 5 bases and the J gene end by 8 bases; junction bases not matched to a gene: 4. The CDR3 is made up of 13 amino acids. The chain's CDR3 is CASSTQGADEQFF. For the CDR3, the DNA is TGTGCCAGCAGTACACAGGGGGCTGATGAGCAGTTCTTC.

The chain carries TRBV29-1 and TRBJ2-7; a possible D gene is TRBD1 (5 bases). The CDR3 covers 13 residues. The V and J ends lost 6 bases and 2 bases respectively, with 14 bases between them. The germline V gene encodes CDR1 SQVTM and CDR2 ANQGSEA. CDR3 nucleotide sequence: TGCAGCGTGAGTACAGGCCTGACCTACGAGCAGTACTTC. It is translated as CSVSTGLTYEQYF.

This clone has a handful of counts. The chain is built from TRBV12-5 and TRBJ1-6, with 7 bases that match TRBD1. Germline CDR1 and CDR2: LGHNT and FRNRAP. V dropped 1 base and J dropped 10; count of bases not matched to a gene: 16. This CDR3 spans 18 amino acids. CDR3 DNA: TGTGCTAGTGGTTTGGCCCCCGACCGACAGGGTGTAGGGTCACCCCTCCACTTT. Protein: CASGLAPDRQGVGSPLHF.

V is TRBV6-2 or TRBV6-3 and J is TRBJ2-2; 10 nucleotides agree with TRBD2. Germline CDR1 is MNHEY and CDR2 is SVGEGT. V lost 2 bases and J lost 0; bases outside the gene matches: 9. The CDR3 extends over 19 amino acids. For the CDR3, the DNA is TGTGCCAGCAGTTACCCTCCCTTTAGCGGGAGGACGAACACCGGGGAGCTGTTTTTT. Residues: CASSYPPFSGRTNTGELFF.

This clone was detected once. V and J are TRBV11-2 and TRBJ2-1; 8 bases fit TRBD2. Germline V lookup: CDR1 SGHAT, CDR2 FQNNGV. The CDR3 contains 15 residues. V shed 7 bases and J 5 bases; nucleotides not matched to a gene: 10. The CDR3 protein is CASTDVAGFNNEQFF. CDR3 in DNA: TGTGCCAGCACGGATGTAGCGGGATTTAACAATGAGCAGTTCTTC.

The CDR3 DNA sequence: TGTGCCAGCAGCTTGGAATTTGGGACAGGGTACGAGACCCAGTACTTC. It translates to CASSLEFGTGYETQYF. V and J are TRBV5-4 and TRBJ2-5, with TRBD1 matching over 9 bases. The V gene end was trimmed by 0 bases and the J gene end by 5 bases; junction bases not matched to a gene: 8. The CDR3 spans 16 residues. The V gene's germline CDR1 is SGHNT and CDR2 YYREEE (reference sequence).

The rearrangement uses TRBV2 and TRBJ1-2, with TRBD1 matching 9 bases. CDR3 length: 16 residues. Germline assignment: CDR1 SNHLY and CDR2 FYNNEI. The V segment lost 1 base and the J segment 0 bases; nucleotides outside the gene matches: 3. CDR3 residues: CASSEEGQGTNYGYTF. The CDR3, as DNA: TGTGCCAGCAGTGAAGAAGGACAGGGGACTAACTATGGCTACACCTTC.

This clone was picked up one time. The gene calls are TRBV5-1 and TRBJ1-2, with TRBD1 matching over 7 bases. Trimming at V came to 4 bases and at J to 5 bases, leaving 8 bases not matched to a gene. Per the germline V gene, CDR1 is SGHRS and CDR2 is YFSETQ. The CDR3 sequence is 14 residues long. CDR3 bases: TGCGCCAGCAGCGGTCTCTCAGGGGGATATGGCTACACCTTC. Translating it yields CASSGLSGGYGYTF. The full variable domain, completed using reference TRBV5-1 and TRBJ1-2, is KAGVTQTPRYLIKTRGQQVTLSCSPISGHRSVSWYQQTPGQGLQFLFEYFSETQRNKGNFPGRFSGRQFSNSRSEMNVSTLELGDSALYLCASSGLSGGYGYTFGSGTRLTVV.

The V gene is TRBV19, the J gene TRBJ2-7; the match to TRBD1 covers 8 bases. The CDR3 is 17 amino acids. The junction had 8 bases not matched to a gene; V was cut back by 0 bases and J by 1 base. Germline CDR1 is LNHDA and CDR2 is SQIVND (reference sequence). CDR3 coding DNA: TGTGCCAGTAGTATAGATCGGCCGGGACAGGTTTCCTACGAGCAGTACTTC. Protein sequence: CASSIDRPGQVSYEQYF.